Below are 30 T cell receptor beta chains sequenced from a single sample in a study of shared clonotypes between healthy human individuals. Some clones are missing from TCRdb's copy, which holds only in-frame ones; the method was immunoSEQ multiplex PCR. The sample has fewer than 2.5 million clones, 80% to 95% seen once; the top ten hold roughly 0.36%. Sequencing was carried out using naive CD4+ T cells from PBMCs. As to subset: CD45RA+ positively selected. These receptors all stem from a man aged 18 to 29 in good health. Some clones in this sample may be carry-over from other donors' samples.

V gene TRBV4-3 combines with J gene TRBJ2-7, with 9 bases that match TRBD2. V lost 0 bases, J lost 7 bases, and 7 bases stayed unmatched. The CDR3 length is 15 residues. Germline V gene lookup returns CDR1 LGHNA and CDR2 YSLEER. The CDR3 DNA is TGCGCCAGCAGCCAAGAATCAGCGGGAGGACGGGAGCAGTACTTC. This encodes CASSQESAGGREQYF.

V and J are TRBV9 and TRBJ1-3; D is perhaps TRBD1 (6 bases). The V and J ends lost 1 base and 4 bases respectively, with 15 bases between them. The CDR3 is 16 amino acids. Looked up from germline, CDR1 is SGDLS and CDR2 is YYNGEE. CDR3 in DNA: TGTGCCAGCAGCGTAAGAGTAGCAGGGGTAGGAAACACCATATATTTT. Protein: CASSVRVAGVGNTIYF.

The chain carries TRBV5-1 and TRBJ1-3, with D possibly TRBD1 on 6 matching bases. V was pared by 4 bases and J by 2 bases, with 13 bases between. CDR3 length: 15 amino acids. Per germline, CDR1 SGHRS and CDR2 YFSETQ. The CDR3 DNA sequence: TGCGCCAGCAGCGCGACAGGCGGGACTGGAAACACCATATATTTT. Protein sequence: CASSATGGTGNTIYF.

This clone was observed a few times. CDR3 coding DNA: TGTGCCAGTAGTAGCAAACTGGGCTACACCTTC. Protein: CASSSKLGYTF. The chain joins TRBV19 to TRBJ1-2, with D unclear. The CDR3 spans 11 residues. The V and J ends lost 4 bases and 8 bases respectively, with 8 bases between them. Germline CDR1 reads LNHDA; CDR2 reads SQIVND (reference sequence). Based on the CDR3 plus reference TRBV19 and TRBJ1-2, the full variable domain is DGGITQSPKYLFRKEGQNVTLSCEQNLNHDAMYWYRQDPGQGLRLIYYSQIVNDFQKGDIAEGYSVSREKKESFPLTVTSAQKNPTAFYLCASSSKLGYTFGSGTRLTVV.

The gene calls are TRBV19 and TRBJ2-7; 12 bases fit TRBD2. The CDR3 loop spans 16 amino acids. Germline V lookup: CDR1 LNHDA, CDR2 SQIVND (reference sequence). J was trimmed by 5 bases and V by 3 bases; bases with no gene match: 8. This chain's CDR3 is CASSMRGTSGLDEQYF. DNA of the CDR3: TGTGCCAGTAGTATGCGTGGGACTAGCGGGCTGGACGAGCAGTACTTC.

The genes are TRBV14 and TRBJ2-5; 11 bases agree with TRBD2. Germline CDR1 and CDR2: SGHDN and FVKESK. V dropped 3 bases and J dropped 3; count of bases not matched to a gene: 3. There are 15 residues in the CDR3. This chain's CDR3 is CASSQGLAEKETQYF. The CDR3 nucleotides are TGTGCCAGCAGCCAGGGACTAGCGGAAAAAGAGACCCAGTACTTC.

The V call is TRBV11-3, the J call TRBJ2-1; TRBD2 agrees at 10 bases. Trimming cost V 5 bases and J 4 bases; bases outside gene matches: 5. The CDR3 extends over 15 amino acids. Germline V gene lookup returns CDR1 SGHNT and CDR2 YENEEA. CDR3 in DNA: TGTGCCAGCAGCCGAGCGGGAGGGCCATACAATGAGCAGTTCTTC. This encodes CASSRAGGPYNEQFF.

The rearrangement links TRBV7-9 to TRBJ2-7; possibly TRBD1 or TRBD2 for D (7 bases each). In germline, CDR1 is SEHNR, CDR2 FQNEAQ (reference sequence). CDR3 size: 14 residues. V was pared by 4 bases and J by 6 bases, with 16 bases between. Written as DNA, the CDR3 is TGTGCCAGCAGCTCCCAGGGGGGGGTCCTCGAGCAGTACTTC. Residues: CASSSQGGVLEQYF.

With respect to this clone: The same CDR3 is also encoded by other DNA sequences in this sample. The chain employs TRBV28 and TRBJ2-3; tentatively, D is TRBD2 (6 bases). CDR1 MDHEN and CDR2 SYDVKM come from the germline V gene. V lost 9 bases, J lost 6 bases, and 13 bases lay in between. The CDR3 runs to 12 residues. The CDR3 protein is CASRESTDTQYF. Written as DNA, the CDR3 is TGTGCCAGTCGGGAGTCAACTGATACGCAGTATTTT.

V gene TRBV29-1 combines with J gene TRBJ1-2, with no clear D. Germline lookup yields CDR1 SQVTM and CDR2 ANQGSEA. The CDR3 sequence is 13 residues long. Trimming took 1 base from V and 3 from J, leaving 9 bases between them. The CDR3 DNA sequence: TGCAGCGTTGAAGTGCCGGGTCACTATGGCTACACCTTC. Translating it yields CSVEVPGHYGYTF.

The chain combines TRBV5-1 with TRBJ2-2, with 9 bases lining up with TRBD2. The CDR3 totals 15 residues. CDR1 SGHRS and CDR2 YFSETQ come from the germline V gene. J was trimmed by 5 bases and V by 0 bases; bases with no gene match: 2. In nucleotides, the CDR3 is TGCGCCAGCAGCTTGGGACTAGCGGAGACCGGGGAGCTGTTTTTT. Amino acid sequence: CASSLGLAETGELFF.

The chain recombines TRBV27 with TRBJ2-3, with TRBD2 matching 8 bases. Germline V gene lookup returns CDR1 MNHEY and CDR2 SMNVEV (reference sequence). The CDR3 has 15 residues. The V and J ends lost 2 bases and 9 bases, in that order; junction bases with no gene match: 10. The CDR3 nucleotides are TGTGCCAGCAGTTTACGTCCCGGGACTAGAACGACGCAGTATTTT. Residues: CASSLRPGTRTTQYF.

The V and J genes are TRBV4-3 and TRBJ1-1; unclear D gene. The CDR3 has 16 amino acids. The germline V gene encodes CDR1 LGHNA and CDR2 YSLEER. V lost 2 bases to trimming and J lost 2 bases, with 15 bases between them. As DNA, the CDR3 is TGCGCCAGCAGCCAAAGACACGTCCCGGCTAACACTGAAGCTTTCTTT. Its translation is CASSQRHVPANTEAFF.

V and J are TRBV19 and TRBJ1-1, with 9 bases that match TRBD1. Unmatched junction bases numbered 2, after V lost 4 bases and J lost 5 bases. CDR1 and CDR2 from the germline V gene are LNHDA and SQIVND (reference sequence). This CDR3 region has 13 residues. The CDR3 region is CASSKTGGTEAFF. The CDR3 DNA follows: TGTGCCAGTAGTAAGACAGGGGGGACTGAAGCTTTCTTT.

J is TRBJ1-4 and V is TRBV5-1; D may be TRBD1 (6 bases). The CDR3 is 15 amino acids. Germline values: CDR1 SGHRS, CDR2 YFSETQ. The V end was cut by 4 bases, the J end by 5 bases, with 15 bases between. The CDR3: CASSTLTGTNEKLFF. Here the CDR3 DNA reads TGCGCCAGCAGCACCCTGACAGGAACCAATGAAAAACTGTTTTTT.

This rearrangement joins TRBV6-1 to TRBJ1-5, with D possibly being TRBD1 (5 bases). The CDR3 has 15 residues. V shed 2 bases and J shed 11 bases, with 19 bases lying between them. The V gene's germline CDR1 is MNHNS and CDR2 SASEGT. This CDR3 reads CASSEQGPHSAAQHF. The CDR3 DNA is TGTGCCAGCAGTGAACAGGGACCCCATAGCGCAGCCCAGCATTTT.

The rearrangement uses TRBV19 and TRBJ1-5; D perhaps matches TRBD1 (6 bases). Germline V gives CDR1 LNHDA, CDR2 SQIVND (reference sequence). The CDR3 totals 17 residues. The ends were cut back, 4 bases at V and 4 bases at J, with 20 bases in the middle. CDR3 nucleotide sequence: TGTGCCAGTAGTAAGGACAGCAGGAGCCTTAGGAATCAGCCCCAGCATTTT. As protein: CASSKDSRSLRNQPQHF.

This clone was counted once. The chain joins TRBV28 to TRBJ2-5; 7 bases fit TRBD1. TRBJ2-7 explains the end of the DNA better; the J call may be wrong. Germline V gene data show CDR1 as MDHEN and CDR2 as SYDVKM. This CDR3 has 15 residues. CDR3 residues: CASSSQGVLTYEQYF. As DNA, the CDR3 is TGTGCCAGCAGTTCCCAGGGGGTGCTTACCTACGAGCAGTACTTC.

The chain combines TRBV7-2 with TRBJ1-2; D not certain. With 1 base removed from V and 8 bases from J, the gap between germline ends came to 11 bases. CDR1 and CDR2 from the germline V gene are SGHTA and FQGNSA. The CDR3 totals 13 residues. The CDR3 nucleotides read TGTGCCAGCAGCTTAGTCCGACACGGCGGCTACACCTTC. Protein product: CASSLVRHGGYTF.

J is TRBJ1-6 and V is TRBV4-2; 7 bases are shared with TRBD1. Unmatched junction bases numbered 5, after V lost 2 bases and J lost 7 bases. The CDR3 extends over 15 amino acids. In germline, CDR1 is LGHNA, CDR2 YNFKEQ. Written as DNA, the CDR3 is TGTGCCAGCAGCCAACGGGACAGAGAGAATTCACCCCTCCACTTT. Translation gives CASSQRDRENSPLHF.

The V gene is TRBV14, the J gene TRBJ1-1; TRBD1 matches at 8 bases. CDR1 and CDR2 from the germline V gene are SGHDN and FVKESK. There are 13 residues in the CDR3. The V segment lost 8 bases and the J segment 5 bases; nucleotides outside the gene matches: 7. The CDR3 DNA is TGTGCCAGCGGGACAGGCCCCATGACTGAAGCTTTCTTT. This gives the protein CASGTGPMTEAFF.

The gene calls are TRBV5-8 and TRBJ1-2; D unclear. Germline CDR1 SGHTS, CDR2 YDEGEE. CDR3 length: 15 amino acids. V gave up 0 bases and J gave up 5 bases, with 14 bases separating them. DNA for the CDR3: TGTGCCAGCAGCTTGGTCGTAGGGATGAAATATGGCTACACCTTC. Encoded protein: CASSLVVGMKYGYTF.

J is TRBJ2-5 and V is TRBV5-1, with 10 nucleotides matching TRBD1. The trim removed 3 bases at V and 5 bases at J, leaving 7 bases unmatched. Germline-derived CDR1 and CDR2 are SGHRS and YFSETQ. This CDR3 has 15 residues. The CDR3 loop reads CASSSQGQGRETQYF. DNA of the CDR3: TGCGCCAGCAGCTCCCAGGGACAGGGGAGGGAGACCCAGTACTTC.

Worth noting for this clone: Other DNA sequences in this specimen translate into the identical CDR3. This chain joins TRBV28 and TRBJ2-5; the D is unclear. The length of the CDR3 is 13 residues. CDR1 is MDHEN, CDR2 SYDVKM, per germline. Trimming shortened V by 6 bases and J by 2 bases, and 10 bases separated the two germline ends. The CDR3 coding sequence is TGTGCCAGCAGCCCTGGGCGGCAAGAGACCCAGTACTTC. This codes for CASSPGRQETQYF. Supplemented by reference TRBV28 and TRBJ2-5, the full variable domain reads DVKVTQSSRYLVKRTGEKVFLECVQDMDHENMFWYRQDPGLGLRLIYFSYDVKMKEKGDIPEGYSVSREKKERFSLILESASTNQTSMYLCASSPGRQETQYFGPGTRLLVL.

Details on this clone: A single base separates this from a much larger clone, so it may be a read error. This chain joins TRBV7-6 and TRBJ1-1; no firm D call. Germline CDR1 reads SGHVS; CDR2 reads FNYEAQ. V dropped 6 bases and J dropped 0 bases, with 2 bases sitting between them. CDR3 length equals 11 residues. The CDR3 protein is CASSMNTEAFF. For the CDR3, the DNA is TGTGCCAGCAGTATGAACACTGAAGCTTTCTTT.

CDR3 coding DNA: TGTGCCAGCGCCGGGGGGGGCTACACCTTC. It is translated as CASAGGGYTF. The chain is built from TRBV28 and TRBJ1-2; D is perhaps TRBD1 (5 bases). V lost 8 bases, J lost 8 bases, and 9 bases lay in between. Germline lookup yields CDR1 MDHEN and CDR2 SYDVKM. This CDR3 contains 10 residues.

This chain connects TRBV11-2 to TRBJ2-5; D remains ambiguous. Looked up from germline, CDR1 is SGHAT and CDR2 is FQNNGV. Trimming shortened V by 5 bases and J by 4 bases, and 14 bases separated the two germline ends. The CDR3 contains 14 residues. CDR3 loop: CASSLQHPGETQYF. The CDR3 region has the DNA TGTGCCAGCAGCCTCCAACACCCCGGAGAGACCCAGTACTTC.

Regarding this clone: At the DNA level, this CDR3 is encoded by other sequences in the same sample as well. J is TRBJ2-1 and V is TRBV18; D is uncertain. Germline-derived CDR1 and CDR2 are KGHSH and LQKENI. The length of the CDR3 is 14 residues. Deletions cut 3 bases from V and 0 bases from J, with 6 bases between. CDR3 bases: TGTGCCAGCTCACCGACACGCTCCTACAATGAGCAGTTCTTC. Translating gives CASSPTRSYNEQFF.

Concerning this clone: Other DNA sequences of this sample code for an identical CDR3. V and J are TRBV9 and TRBJ2-5; tentatively, D is TRBD1 (5 bases). From germline, CDR1 is SGDLS and CDR2 YYNGEE. The V end was cut by 0 bases, the J end by 0 bases, with 6 bases between. This CDR3 has 14 residues. For the CDR3, the DNA is TGTGCCAGCAGCGTAGGGGGCAACCAAGAGACCCAGTACTTC. Protein sequence: CASSVGGNQETQYF.

The chain carries TRBV9 and TRBJ2-7; 7 nucleotides match TRBD2. V was pared by 3 bases and J by 2 bases, with 5 bases of the junction left unmatched. The CDR3 is 14 residues long. Germline V gives CDR1 SGDLS, CDR2 YYNGEE. The CDR3 here is CASSAGTTPYEQYF. CDR3 coding DNA: TGTGCCAGCAGCGCGGGGACTACACCCTACGAGCAGTACTTC.